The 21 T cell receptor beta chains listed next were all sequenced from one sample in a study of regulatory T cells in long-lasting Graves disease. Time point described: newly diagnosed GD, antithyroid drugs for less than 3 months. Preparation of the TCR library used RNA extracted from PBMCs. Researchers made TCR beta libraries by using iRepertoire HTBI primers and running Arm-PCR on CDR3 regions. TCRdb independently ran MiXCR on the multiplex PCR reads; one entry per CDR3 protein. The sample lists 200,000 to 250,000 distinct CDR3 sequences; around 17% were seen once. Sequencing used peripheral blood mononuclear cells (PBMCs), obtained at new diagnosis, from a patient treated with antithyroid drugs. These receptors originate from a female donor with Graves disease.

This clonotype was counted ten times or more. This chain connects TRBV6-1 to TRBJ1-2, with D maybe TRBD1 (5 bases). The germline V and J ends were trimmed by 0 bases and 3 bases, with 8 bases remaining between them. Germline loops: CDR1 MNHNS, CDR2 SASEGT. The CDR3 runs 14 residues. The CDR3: CASSEAGGHYGYTF. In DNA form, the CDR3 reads TGTGCCAGCAGTGAAGCGGGGGGTCACTATGGCTACACCTTC.

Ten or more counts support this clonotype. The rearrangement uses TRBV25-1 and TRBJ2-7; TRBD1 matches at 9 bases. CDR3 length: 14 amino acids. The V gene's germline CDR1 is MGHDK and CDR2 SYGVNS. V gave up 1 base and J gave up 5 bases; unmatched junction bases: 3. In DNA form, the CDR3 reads TGTGCCAGCAGTGAATTGGGACAGGGCCACGAGCAGTACTTC. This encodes CASSELGQGHEQYF.

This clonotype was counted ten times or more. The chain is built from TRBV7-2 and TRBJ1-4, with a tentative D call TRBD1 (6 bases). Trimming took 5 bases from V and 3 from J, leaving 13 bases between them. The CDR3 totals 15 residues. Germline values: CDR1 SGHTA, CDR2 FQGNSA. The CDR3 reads CASSVTGLANEKLFF. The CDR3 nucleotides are TGTGCCAGCAGCGTAACAGGGTTAGCTAATGAAAAACTGTTTTTT.

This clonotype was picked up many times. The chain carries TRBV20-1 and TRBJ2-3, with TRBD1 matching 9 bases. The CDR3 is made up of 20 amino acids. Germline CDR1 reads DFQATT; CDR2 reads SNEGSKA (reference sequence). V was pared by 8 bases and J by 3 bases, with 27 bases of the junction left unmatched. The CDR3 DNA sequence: TGCAGTTCCTTCAACCCGGAGGGGGACAGGGTAATTTCCTGGACAGATACGCAGTATTTT. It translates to CSSFNPEGDRVISWTDTQYF.

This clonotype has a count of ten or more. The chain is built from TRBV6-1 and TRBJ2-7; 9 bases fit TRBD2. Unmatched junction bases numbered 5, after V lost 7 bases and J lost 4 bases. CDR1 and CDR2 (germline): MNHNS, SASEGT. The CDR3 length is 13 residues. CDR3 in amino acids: CASTGTSTYEQYF. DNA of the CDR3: TGTGCCAGCACCGGGACTAGCACATACGAGCAGTACTTC.

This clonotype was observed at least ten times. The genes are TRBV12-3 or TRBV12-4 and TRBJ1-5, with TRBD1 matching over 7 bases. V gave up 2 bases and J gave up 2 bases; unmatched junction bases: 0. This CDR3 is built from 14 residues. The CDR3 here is CASSLQGGNQPQHF. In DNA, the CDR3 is TGTGCCAGCAGTTTACAGGGGGGCAATCAGCCCCAGCATTTT.

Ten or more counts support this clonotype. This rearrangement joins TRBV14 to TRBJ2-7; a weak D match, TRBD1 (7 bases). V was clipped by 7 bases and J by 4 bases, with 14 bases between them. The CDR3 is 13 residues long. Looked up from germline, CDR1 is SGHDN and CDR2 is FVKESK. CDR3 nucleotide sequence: TGTGCCAGCAACTCAGGGGGGTCGTACGAGCAGTACTTC. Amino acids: CASNSGGSYEQYF. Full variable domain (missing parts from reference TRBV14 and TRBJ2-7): EAGVTQFPSHSVIEKGQTVTLRCDPISGHDNLYWYRRVMGKEIKFLLHFVKESKQDESGMPNNRFLAERTGGTYSTLKVQPAELEDSGVYFCASNSGGSYEQYFGPGTRLTVT.

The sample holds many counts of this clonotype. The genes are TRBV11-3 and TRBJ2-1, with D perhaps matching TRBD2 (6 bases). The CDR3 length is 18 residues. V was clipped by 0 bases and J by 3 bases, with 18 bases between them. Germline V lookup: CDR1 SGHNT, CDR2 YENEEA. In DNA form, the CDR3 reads TGTGCCAGCAGCTTAGATTGGTTTGGAGGGGTGGTCTACAATGAGCAGTTCTTC. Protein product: CASSLDWFGGVVYNEQFF. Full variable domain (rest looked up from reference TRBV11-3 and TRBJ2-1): EAGVVQSPRYKIIEKKQPVAFWCNPISGHNTLYWYLQNLGQGPELLIRYENEEAVDDSQLPKDRFSAERLKGVDSTLKIQPAELGDSAVYLCASSLDWFGGVVYNEQFFGPGTRLTVL.

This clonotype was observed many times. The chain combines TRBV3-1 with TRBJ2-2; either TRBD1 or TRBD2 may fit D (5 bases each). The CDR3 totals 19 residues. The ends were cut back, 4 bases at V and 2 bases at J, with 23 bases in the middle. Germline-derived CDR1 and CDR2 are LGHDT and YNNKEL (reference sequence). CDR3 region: CASSLLNWGSSLNTGELFF. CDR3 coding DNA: TGTGCCAGCAGCCTCCTGAACTGGGGGTCATCCCTTAACACCGGGGAGCTGTTTTTT.

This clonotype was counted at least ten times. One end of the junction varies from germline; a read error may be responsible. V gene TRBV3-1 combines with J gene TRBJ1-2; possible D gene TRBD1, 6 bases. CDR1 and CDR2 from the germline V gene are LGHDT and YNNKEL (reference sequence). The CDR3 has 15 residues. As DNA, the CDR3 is TGTACCAGCAGCGATACAGGGTTTTCTAACTATGGCTACACCTTC. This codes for CTSSDTGFSNYGYTF. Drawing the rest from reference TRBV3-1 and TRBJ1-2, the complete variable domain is DTAVSQTPKYLVTQMGNDKSIKCEQNLGHDTMYWYKQDSKKFLKIMFSYNNKELIINETVPNRFSPKSPDKAHLNLHINSLELGDSAVYFCTSSDTGFSNYGYTFGSGTRLTVV.

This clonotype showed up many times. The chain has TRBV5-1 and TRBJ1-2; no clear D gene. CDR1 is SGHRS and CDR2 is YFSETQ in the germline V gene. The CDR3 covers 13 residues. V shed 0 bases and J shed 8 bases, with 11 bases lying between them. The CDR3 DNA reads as TGCGCCAGCAGCTTGGGTGGGCCCTCGGGCTACACCTTC. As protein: CASSLGGPSGYTF.

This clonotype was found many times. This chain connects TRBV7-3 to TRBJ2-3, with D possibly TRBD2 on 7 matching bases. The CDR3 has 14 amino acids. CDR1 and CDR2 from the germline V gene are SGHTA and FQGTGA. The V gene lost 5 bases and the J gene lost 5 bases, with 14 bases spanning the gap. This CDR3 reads CASSMGGQVDTQYF. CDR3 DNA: TGTGCCAGCAGCATGGGGGGGCAAGTAGATACGCAGTATTTT.

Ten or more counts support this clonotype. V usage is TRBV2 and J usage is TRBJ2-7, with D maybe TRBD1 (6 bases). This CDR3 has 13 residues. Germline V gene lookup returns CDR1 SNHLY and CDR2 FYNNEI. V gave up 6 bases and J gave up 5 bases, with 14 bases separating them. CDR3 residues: CASSVLQGNEQYF. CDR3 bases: TGTGCCAGCAGCGTCCTACAGGGAAACGAGCAGTACTTC. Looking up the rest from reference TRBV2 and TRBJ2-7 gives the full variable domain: EPEVTQTPSHQVTQMGQEVILRCVPISNHLYFYWYRQILGQKVEFLVSFYNNEISEKSEIFDDQFSVERPDGSNFTLKIRSTKLEDSAMYFCASSVLQGNEQYFGPGTRLTVT.

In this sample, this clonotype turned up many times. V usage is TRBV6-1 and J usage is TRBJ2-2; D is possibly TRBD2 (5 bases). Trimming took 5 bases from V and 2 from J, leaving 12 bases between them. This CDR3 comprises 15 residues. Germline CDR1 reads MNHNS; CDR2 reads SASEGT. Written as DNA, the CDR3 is TGTGCCAGCAGTAAACTAGGAGGTAACACCGGGGAGCTGTTTTTT. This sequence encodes CASSKLGGNTGELFF.

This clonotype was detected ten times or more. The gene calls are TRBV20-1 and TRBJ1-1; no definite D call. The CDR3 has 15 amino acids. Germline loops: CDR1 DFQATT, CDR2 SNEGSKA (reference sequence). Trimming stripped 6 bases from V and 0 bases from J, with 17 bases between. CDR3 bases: TGCAGTGCACCAGATACGGAAGGGCTGAACACTGAAGCTTTCTTT. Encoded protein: CSAPDTEGLNTEAFF.

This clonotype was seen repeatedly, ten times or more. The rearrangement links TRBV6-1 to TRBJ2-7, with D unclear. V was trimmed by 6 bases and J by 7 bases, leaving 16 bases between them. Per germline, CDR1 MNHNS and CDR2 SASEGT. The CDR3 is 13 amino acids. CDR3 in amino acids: CASSPSIDGEQYF. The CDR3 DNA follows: TGTGCCAGCAGCCCTTCGATTGATGGTGAGCAGTACTTC.

CDR3 in DNA: TGCAGTGTTTTGCAGGGGGACTATGGCTACACCTTC. This gives the protein CSVLQGDYGYTF. This chain joins TRBV20-1 and TRBJ1-2, with 7 bases fitting TRBD1. The J segment lost 3 bases and the V segment lost 7 bases, leaving 5 bases of the junction unmatched. CDR1 and CDR2 (germline): DFQATT, SNEGSKA (reference sequence). The CDR3 has 12 residues.

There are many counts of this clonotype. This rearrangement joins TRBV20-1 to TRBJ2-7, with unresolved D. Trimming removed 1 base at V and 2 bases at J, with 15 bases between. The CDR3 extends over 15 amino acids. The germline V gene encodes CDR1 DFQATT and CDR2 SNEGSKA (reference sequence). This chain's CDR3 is CSARGLVSHPYEQYF. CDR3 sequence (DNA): TGCAGTGCTAGAGGTCTCGTCAGTCACCCCTACGAGCAGTACTTC.

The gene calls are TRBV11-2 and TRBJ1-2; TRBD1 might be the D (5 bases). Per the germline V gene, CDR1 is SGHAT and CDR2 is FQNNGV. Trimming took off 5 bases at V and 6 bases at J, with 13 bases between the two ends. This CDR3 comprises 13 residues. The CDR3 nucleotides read TGTGCCAGCAGCCTGGCCCCAGGGAATGGCTACACCTTC. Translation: CASSLAPGNGYTF. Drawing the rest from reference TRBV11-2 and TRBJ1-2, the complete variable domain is EAGVAQSPRYKIIEKRQSVAFWCNPISGHATLYWYQQILGQGPKLLIQFQNNGVVDDSQLPKDRFSAERLKGVDSTLKIQPAKLEDSAVYLCASSLAPGNGYTFGSGTRLTVV.

The CDR3 loop is CAISEPGRYTEAFF. CDR3 bases: TGTGCCATCAGTGAACCAGGGAGGTACACTGAAGCTTTCTTT. The chain links TRBV10-3 to TRBJ1-1; the D gene is possibly TRBD1 (5 bases). V lost 3 bases to trimming and J lost 3 bases, with 11 bases between them. The germline CDR1 and CDR2 sequences are ENHRY and SYGVKD. There are 14 residues in the CDR3.

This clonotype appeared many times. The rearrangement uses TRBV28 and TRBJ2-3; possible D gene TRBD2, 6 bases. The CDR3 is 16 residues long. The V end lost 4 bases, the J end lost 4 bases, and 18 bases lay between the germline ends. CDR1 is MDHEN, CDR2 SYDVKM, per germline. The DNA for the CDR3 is TGTGCCAGCAGTTCCCCACGGGAGTTATACGCAGATACGCAGTATTTT. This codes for CASSSPRELYADTQYF.